This T cell receptor (beta chain) was captured by sequencing in a study of cytomegalovirus exposure and HLA in healthy donors. The method was immunoSEQ multiplex PCR; TCRdb's version includes in-frame clones alone and lacks a portion of them. The table includes about 250,000 clones, roughly nine tenths detected once. In germline, CDR1 is MGHRA, CDR2 YSYEKL. The CDR3 loop spans 16 amino acids. The J segment lost 3 bases and the V segment lost 4 bases, leaving 10 bases of the junction unmatched. Sequenced sample: PBMCs. This chain uses TRBV4-1 with TRBJ2-7; 9 bases line up with TRBD1. The TCR sequence derives from a man younger than 35 in good health and CMV-seropositive. The CDR3 sequence is CASSRHTPGQGYEQYF. For the CDR3, the DNA is TGCGCCAGCAGCCGGCATACTCCGGGACAGGGCTACGAGCAGTACTTC.